Detailed here is one T cell receptor (beta chain). This sample is part of a study of Graves' ophthalmopathy and Graves' hyperthyroidism. The CDR3 consists of 12 residues. Germline CDR1 reads MNHNS; CDR2 reads SASEGT. V was shortened by 3 bases and J by 9 bases, with 6 bases between the two germline ends. The study amplified TCR beta CDR3 regions using RNA transcripts. First-round RT-PCR relied on HTBI primers, and a second-round multiplex PCR came next. One entry per CDR3 protein results from TCRdb running MiXCR on the multiplex PCR reads. There are about 640,000 distinct CDR3 sequences in the sample; over 40% occur only once, and 3% to 4% lies in the top ten.

The receptor was isolated from an adult man with Graves' ophthalmopathy. Sequenced material: peripheral blood. The chain couples TRBV6-1 to TRBJ1-6; D remains ambiguous. The CDR3 spells CASSDGSSPLHF. In DNA, the CDR3 is TGTGCCAGCAGTGACGGGAGTTCACCCCTCCACTTT.